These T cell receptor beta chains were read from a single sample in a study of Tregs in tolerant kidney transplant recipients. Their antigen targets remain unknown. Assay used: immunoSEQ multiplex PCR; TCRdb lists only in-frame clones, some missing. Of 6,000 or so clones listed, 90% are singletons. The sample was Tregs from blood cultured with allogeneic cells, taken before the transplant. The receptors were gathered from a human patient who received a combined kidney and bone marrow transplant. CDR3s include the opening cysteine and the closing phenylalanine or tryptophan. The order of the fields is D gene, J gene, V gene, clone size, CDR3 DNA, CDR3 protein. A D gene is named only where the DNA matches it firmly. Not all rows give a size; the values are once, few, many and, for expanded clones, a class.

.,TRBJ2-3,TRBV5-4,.,TGTGCCTCCCGGGACACTCCGTACACAGATACGCAGTATTTT,CASRDTPYTDTQYF
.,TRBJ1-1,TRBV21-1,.,TGTGCCAGCAGCACCCGCAACACTGAAGCTTTCTTT,CASSTRNTEAFF
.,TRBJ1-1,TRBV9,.,TGTGCCAGCAGCCCCCAGGGTCACCCGTGGGCTGAAGCTTTCTTT,CASSPQGHPWAEAFF
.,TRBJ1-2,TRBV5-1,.,TGCGCCAGCAGCTCCCCAGGGGTTGGCTACACCTTC,CASSSPGVGYTF
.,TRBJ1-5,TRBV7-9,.,TGTGCCAGCAGCGAAGGCGAGAGATTCTACCGCCATTTT,CASSEGERFYRHF
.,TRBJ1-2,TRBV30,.,TGTGCCTGGAGTAGGGGCTATGGCTACACCTTC,CAWSRGYGYTF
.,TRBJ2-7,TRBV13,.,TGTGCCAGCAGCTTCAAGGTTCCTGCCTCTCGAGAGCAGTACTTC,CASSFKVPASREQYF
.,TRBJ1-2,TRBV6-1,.,TGTGCCAGCAGTGATCAGGGGCAGAGCTACACCTTC,CASSDQGQSYTF
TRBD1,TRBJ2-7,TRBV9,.,TGTGCCCGCAGCCCAGGGAAGGGGGGACAGGGGGCGGTCCTCTACGAGCAGTACTTC,CARSPGKGGQGAVLYEQYF
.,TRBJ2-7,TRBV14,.,TGTGCCAGCAGCCTGGGGGCAGGTCCTCTCTACGAGCAGTACTTC,CASSLGAGPLYEQYF
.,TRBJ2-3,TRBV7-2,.,TGTGCCAGCAGCCCGCTGAGAGTTAGCACAGATACGCAGTATTTT,CASSPLRVSTDTQYF
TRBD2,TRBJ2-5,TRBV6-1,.,TGTGCCAGCAAAAGGCGGCTAGCGGCCGAAGAGACCCAGTACTTC,CASKRRLAAEETQYF
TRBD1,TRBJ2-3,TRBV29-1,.,TGCAGCTCCGGGACAGGGGCAGATACGCAGTATTTT,CSSGTGADTQYF
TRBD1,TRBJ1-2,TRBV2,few,TGTGCCAGCAGTGACCGGGGACAGGGGTATGGCTACACCTTC,CASSDRGQGYGYTF
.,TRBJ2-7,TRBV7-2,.,TGTGCCAGCAGCCCCCGTCGAAAGGTCGGTCTCGGGCGGGACGAGCAGTACTTC,CASSPRRKVGLGRDEQYF
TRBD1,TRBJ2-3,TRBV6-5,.,TGTGCCAGCAGGGGATGGGCAGGGGGTACAGATACGCAGTATTTT,CASRGWAGGTDTQYF
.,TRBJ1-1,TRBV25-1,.,TGTGCCAGCCAAATTAACAGCCCGGGGGACACTGAAGCTTTCTTT,CASQINSPGDTEAFF
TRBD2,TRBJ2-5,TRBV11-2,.,TGTGCCAGCAGCTCTCAGCCGGGGGGGTTTGGTCAGGCCCAGTACTTC,CASSSQPGGFGQAQYF
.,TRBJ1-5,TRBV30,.,TGTGCCTGGAGTGTACTAGATCGGCCCCAGCATTTT,CAWSVLDRPQHF
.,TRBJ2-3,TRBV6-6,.,TGTGCCAGCAGTTACTCGACTAGCACAGATACGCAGTATTTT,CASSYSTSTDTQYF
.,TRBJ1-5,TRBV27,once,TGTGCCAGCAGTTTATACATCCCGGAGTGCAATCAGCCCCAGCATTTT,CASSLYIPECNQPQHF
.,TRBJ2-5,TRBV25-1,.,TGTGCCAGCAGTGAATGGGGAGGAGGGCAAGAGACCCAGTACTTC,CASSEWGGGQETQYF
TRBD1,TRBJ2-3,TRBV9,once,TGTGCCAGCAGCCCGGGACAGGGTACAGATACGCAGTATTTT,CASSPGQGTDTQYF
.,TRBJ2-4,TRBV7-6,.,TGTGCCAGCAGCCCCTTCTTGGGGAGGACCAAAAACATTCAGTACTTC,CASSPFLGRTKNIQYF
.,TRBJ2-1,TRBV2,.,TGTGCCAGCAGCGCCCTGGGGGGGGGCAGATATGAGCAGTTCTTC,CASSALGGGRYEQFF
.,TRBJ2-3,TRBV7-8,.,TGTGCCAGCAGCTTAGCGAAGGATACGCAGTATTTT,CASSLAKDTQYF
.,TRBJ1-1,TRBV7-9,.,TGTGCCAGCAGCTATAGGGCTACTGAAGCTTTCTTT,CASSYRATEAFF
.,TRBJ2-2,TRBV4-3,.,TGCGCCAGCAGCCAAGATAACTCGGGTGGCGGGGAGCTGTTTTTT,CASSQDNSGGGELFF
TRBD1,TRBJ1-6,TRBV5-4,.,TGTGCCAGCAGCCGACAGGGGGTGAATAATTCACCCCTCCACTTT,CASSRQGVNNSPLHF
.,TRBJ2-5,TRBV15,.,TGTGCCACCAGCAGAGACCCCCTCGGGAGCGAGACCCAGTACTTC,CATSRDPLGSETQYF
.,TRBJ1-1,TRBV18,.,TGTGCCAGCTCACCACCGTTGAACACTGAAGCTTTCTTT,CASSPPLNTEAFF
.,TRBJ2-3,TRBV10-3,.,TGTGCCAGCGGGGCTAGCGGCACAGATACGCAGTATTTT,CASGASGTDTQYF
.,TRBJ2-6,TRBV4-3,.,TGCGCCAGCAGCCAAGTCCTTCAGAGGGCTGGGGCCAACGTCCTGACTTTC,CASSQVLQRAGANVLTF
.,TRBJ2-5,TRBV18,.,TGTGCCAGTTTCGACCCCTCAAAGGGTTCGGGAGAGACCCAGTACTTC,CASFDPSKGSGETQYF
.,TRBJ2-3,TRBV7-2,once,TGTGCCAGCAGCTTAGAGACTGATACGCAGTATTTT,CASSLETDTQYF
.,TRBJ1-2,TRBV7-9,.,TGTGCCAGCAGCTTGGAAATGCGTGGCTACACCTTC,CASSLEMRGYTF
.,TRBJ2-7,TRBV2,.,TGTGCCAGCAGTTCGGTCGGGAGTCTCTACGAGCAGTACTTC,CASSSVGSLYEQYF
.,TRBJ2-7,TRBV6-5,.,TGTGCCAGCAGTAAAACCTACGAGCAGTACTTC,CASSKTYEQYF
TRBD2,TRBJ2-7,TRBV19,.,TGTGCCAGTAGTATGCGGGGGACTCCAGCTAGCCCCTACGAGCAGTACTTC,CASSMRGTPASPYEQYF
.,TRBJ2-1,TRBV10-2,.,TGCGCCAGCAGCTCCCCTTACCGGGGGAGCTCCTACAATGAGCAGTTCTTC,CASSSPYRGSSYNEQFF
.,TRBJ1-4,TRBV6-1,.,TGTGCCAGCAGTGAACTCGTTGGCGGTGAAAAACTGTTTTTT,CASSELVGGEKLFF
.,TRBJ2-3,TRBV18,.,TGTGCCAGCTCTCCCGTAAGGGGTCACACAGATACGCAGTATTTT,CASSPVRGHTDTQYF
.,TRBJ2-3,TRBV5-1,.,TGCGCCAGCACAGTAGCAGATACGCAGTATTTT,CASTVADTQYF
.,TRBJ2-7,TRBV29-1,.,TGCAGCGTTGGCGAAAGCTACGAGCAGTACTTC,CSVGESYEQYF
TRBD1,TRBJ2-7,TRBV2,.,TGTGCCAGCCAATCGAGGGACAGCCTCTACGAGCAGTACTTC,CASQSRDSLYEQYF
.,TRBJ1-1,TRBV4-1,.,TGCGCCAGCAGCCCCGGGGGGAACACTGAAGCTTTCTTT,CASSPGGNTEAFF
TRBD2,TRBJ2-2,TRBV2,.,TGTGCCAGCAGCGGACTAGCGGGAGATAACACCGGGGAGCTGTTTTTT,CASSGLAGDNTGELFF
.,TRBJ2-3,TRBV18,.,TGTGCCAGCTCACCGGAACTACAACGCACAGATACGCAGTATTTT,CASSPELQRTDTQYF
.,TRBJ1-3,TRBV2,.,TGTGCCAGCAGAGAAAGGGAATCTGGAAACACCATATATTTT,CASRERESGNTIYF
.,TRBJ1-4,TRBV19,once,TGTGCCAGTAGTATAGTAAGTCTGAAAGTCAGGGCGAGTGAAAAACTGTTTTTT,CASSIVSLKVRASEKLFF
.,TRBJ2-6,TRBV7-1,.,TGTGCCAGCAGCCGCAGGGCTCAACGAGGACAAAGTCGGGCCAACGTCCTGACTTTC,CASSRRAQRGQSRANVLTF
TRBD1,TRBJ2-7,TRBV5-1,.,TGCGCCAGCAGCTTAGGGCCAGGGGGCGGGGAGCAGTACTTC,CASSLGPGGGEQYF
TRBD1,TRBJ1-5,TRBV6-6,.,TGTGCCAGCAGTCCCGGCAGGGGGAATCAGCCCCAGCATTTT,CASSPGRGNQPQHF
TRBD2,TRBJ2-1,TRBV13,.,TGTGCCAGCACCTTTTCCGTTACTAGCGGGCCATACAATGAGCAGTTCTTC,CASTFSVTSGPYNEQFF
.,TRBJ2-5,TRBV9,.,TGTGCCAGCAGCCCCGGGACATTAATTCAAGAGACCCAGTACTTC,CASSPGTLIQETQYF
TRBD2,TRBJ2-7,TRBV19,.,TGTGCCAGTAGTATTGGCCTAGCGGGGACCTACGAGCAGTACTTC,CASSIGLAGTYEQYF
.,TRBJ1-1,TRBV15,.,TGTGCCACCAGCAGAGAGGGGGGTAGGAACACTGAAGCTTTCTTT,CATSREGGRNTEAFF
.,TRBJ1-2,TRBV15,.,TGTGCCACCAGCAGCCCGTCCGGGGTTACCTATGGCTACACCTTC,CATSSPSGVTYGYTF
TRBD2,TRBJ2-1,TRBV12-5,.,TGTGCTAGTGGTTTGGTTGGAGCGGGGTATCGCGAGCAGTTCTTC,CASGLVGAGYREQFF